This T cell receptor (beta chain) was captured by sequencing in a study of CD8 T cells in ankylosing spondylitis. At least ten counts were recorded for this clonotype. Its matching antigen is unknown. Quantitative 5'-RACE was performed with molecular barcodes, and it yielded the TCR beta libraries. TCRdb used MiXCR to reprocess the 5' RACE reads, holding one entry per CDR3 protein. The table shows tens of thousands of distinct CDR3 sequences, with 11% occurring only once. Overall study findings and caveats: Disease-linked clones bore a CD8+ phenotype and were relatively rare in peripheral blood. There was reportedly significant enrichment of clones that were disease-linked in matched ankylosing spondylitis synovial fluid.

V lost 1 base to trimming and J lost 0 bases, with 7 bases between them. CDR3 size: 15 residues. CDR1 and CDR2 (germline): DFQATT, SNEGSKA (reference sequence). Sequencing was carried out using blood, either unsorted or a sorted T cell fraction (not recorded which). This sequence joins TRBV20-1 and TRBJ1-6, with a tentative D call TRBD1 (5 bases). This sequence was found in a male donor with ankylosing spondylitis or in good health (not recorded which). The CDR3 loop reads CSARGGSSYNSPLHF. The CDR3 DNA reads as TGCAGTGCTAGAGGGGGGAGCTCCTATAATTCACCCCTCCACTTT.